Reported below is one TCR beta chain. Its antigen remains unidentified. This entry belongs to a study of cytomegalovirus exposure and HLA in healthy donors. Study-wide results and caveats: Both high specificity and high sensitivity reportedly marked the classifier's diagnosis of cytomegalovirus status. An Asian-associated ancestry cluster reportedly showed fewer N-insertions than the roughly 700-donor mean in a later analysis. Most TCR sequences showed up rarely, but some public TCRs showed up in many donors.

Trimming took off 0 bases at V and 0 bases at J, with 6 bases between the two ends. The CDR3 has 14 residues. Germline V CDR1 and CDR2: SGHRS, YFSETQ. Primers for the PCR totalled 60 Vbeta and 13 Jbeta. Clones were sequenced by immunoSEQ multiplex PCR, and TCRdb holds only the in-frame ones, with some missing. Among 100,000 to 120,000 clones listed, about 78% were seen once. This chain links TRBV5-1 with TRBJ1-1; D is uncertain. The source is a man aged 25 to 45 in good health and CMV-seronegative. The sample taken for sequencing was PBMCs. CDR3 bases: TGCGCCAGCAGCTTGGACAATTTGAACACTGAAGCTTTCTTT. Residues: CASSLDNLNTEAFF.